This TCR beta chain derives from a study of T cells in Graves' hyperthyroidism and ophthalmopathy. Amplification targeted TCR beta CDR3 regions from RNA transcripts. With the HTBI primer set, the TCR CDR3 went through a first round of RT-PCR. TCRdb re-called the multiplex PCR reads with MiXCR, one entry per CDR3 protein. Of over 500,000 distinct CDR3 sequences detected, around 15% appear once; the ten largest clones hold roughly 13%. Study-wide findings and caveats: Ophthalmopathy got predicted by the model a median around 6.8 months before its onset.

Researchers barred patients who had uncontrolled infection, other autoimmune disease, pregnancy or lactation. Diagnosis rested on symptoms, serum thyroxine and TRAb, thyroid ultrasound, and orbital computed tomography. V lost 0 bases to trimming and J lost 6 bases, with 13 bases between them. The length of the CDR3 is 15 residues. CDR1 and CDR2 from the germline V gene are SGHRS and YFSETQ. This clonotype was detected ten times or more. Its antigen is as yet unknown. The specimen was blood. V is TRBV5-1 and J is TRBJ2-1, with D unclear. The receptor's source is a woman in her thirties or forties with Graves' hyperthyroidism. The CDR3 loop is CASSLAFGPFNEQFF. CDR3 sequence (DNA): TGCGCCAGCAGCTTGGCTTTCGGGCCATTCAATGAGCAGTTCTTC.